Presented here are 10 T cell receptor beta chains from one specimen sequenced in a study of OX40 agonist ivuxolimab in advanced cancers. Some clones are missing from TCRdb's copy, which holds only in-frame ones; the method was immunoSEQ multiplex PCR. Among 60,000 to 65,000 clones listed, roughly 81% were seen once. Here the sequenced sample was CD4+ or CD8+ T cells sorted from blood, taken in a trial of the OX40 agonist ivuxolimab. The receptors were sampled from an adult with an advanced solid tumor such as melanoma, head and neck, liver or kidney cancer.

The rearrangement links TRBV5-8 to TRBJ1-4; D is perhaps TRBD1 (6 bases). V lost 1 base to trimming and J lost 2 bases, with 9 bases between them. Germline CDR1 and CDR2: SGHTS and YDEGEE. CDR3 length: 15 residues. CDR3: CASSLRTATNEKLFF. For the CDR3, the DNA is TGTGCCAGCAGCTTGAGGACAGCTACTAATGAAAAACTGTTTTTT.

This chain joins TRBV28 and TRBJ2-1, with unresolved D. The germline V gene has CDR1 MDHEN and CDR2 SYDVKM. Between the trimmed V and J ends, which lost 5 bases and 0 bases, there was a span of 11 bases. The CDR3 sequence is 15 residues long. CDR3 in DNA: TGTGCCAGCAGTCCCCGTGCGGTCTCCTACAATGAGCAGTTCTTC. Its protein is CASSPRAVSYNEQFF.

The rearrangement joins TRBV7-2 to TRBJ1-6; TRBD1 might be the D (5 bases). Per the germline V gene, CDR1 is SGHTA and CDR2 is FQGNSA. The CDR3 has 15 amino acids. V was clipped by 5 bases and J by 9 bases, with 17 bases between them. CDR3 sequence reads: CASSQNSGESSPLHF. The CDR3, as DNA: TGTGCCAGCAGCCAAAATTCGGGGGAAAGTTCACCCCTCCACTTT.

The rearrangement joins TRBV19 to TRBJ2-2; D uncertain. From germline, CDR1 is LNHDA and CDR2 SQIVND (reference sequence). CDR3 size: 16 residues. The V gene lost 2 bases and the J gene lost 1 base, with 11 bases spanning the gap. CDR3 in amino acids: CASSIRHVLNTGELFF. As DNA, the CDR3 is TGTGCCAGTAGTATAAGGCACGTACTGAACACCGGGGAGCTGTTTTTT.

The CDR3 coding sequence is TGTGCCAGCAGTGAAGGAGATTCTAGCAATCAGCCCCAGCATTTT. Its protein product is CASSEGDSSNQPQHF. The gene calls are TRBV2 and TRBJ1-5, with unresolved D. From germline, CDR1 is SNHLY and CDR2 FYNNEI. CDR3 length: 15 amino acids. Trimming cost V 1 base and J 0 bases, with 7 bases left between them.

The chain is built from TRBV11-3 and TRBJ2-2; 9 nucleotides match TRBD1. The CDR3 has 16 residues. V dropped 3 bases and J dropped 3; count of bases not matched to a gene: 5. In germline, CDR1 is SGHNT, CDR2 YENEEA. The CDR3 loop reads CASSFETGGYTGELFF. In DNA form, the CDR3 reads TGTGCCAGCAGCTTTGAGACAGGGGGATACACCGGGGAGCTGTTTTTT.

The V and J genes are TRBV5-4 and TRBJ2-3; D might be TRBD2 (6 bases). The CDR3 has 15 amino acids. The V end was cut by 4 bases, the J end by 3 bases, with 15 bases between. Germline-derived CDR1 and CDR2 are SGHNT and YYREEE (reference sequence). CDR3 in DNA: TGTGCCAGCAGCCCGGGGGACCTTGGGACAGATACGCAGTATTTT. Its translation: CASSPGDLGTDTQYF. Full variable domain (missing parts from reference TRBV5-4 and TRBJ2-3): ETGVTQSPTHLIKTRGQQVTLRCSSQSGHNTVSWYQQALGQGPQFIFQYYREEENGRGNFPPRFSGLQFPNYSSELNVNALELDDSALYLCASSPGDLGTDTQYFGPGTRLTVL.

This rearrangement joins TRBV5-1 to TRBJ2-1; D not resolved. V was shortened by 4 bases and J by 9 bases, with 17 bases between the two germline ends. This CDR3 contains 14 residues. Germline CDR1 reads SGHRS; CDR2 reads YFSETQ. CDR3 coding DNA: TGCGCCAGCAGCCCACCGGAGAAGGGCAGTGAGCAGTTCTTC. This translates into CASSPPEKGSEQFF.

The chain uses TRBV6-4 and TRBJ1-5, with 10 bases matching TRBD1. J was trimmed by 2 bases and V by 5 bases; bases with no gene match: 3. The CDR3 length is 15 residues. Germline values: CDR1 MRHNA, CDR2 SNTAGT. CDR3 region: CASSLGQGGNQPQHF. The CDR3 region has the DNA TGTGCCAGCAGTTTAGGACAGGGGGGCAATCAGCCCCAGCATTTT.

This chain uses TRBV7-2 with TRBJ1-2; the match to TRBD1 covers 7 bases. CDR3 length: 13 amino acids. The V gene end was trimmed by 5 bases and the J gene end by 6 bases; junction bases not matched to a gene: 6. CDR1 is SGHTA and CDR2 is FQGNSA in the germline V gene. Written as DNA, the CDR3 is TGTGCCAGCAGCACGGCAGGGGGAAATGGCTACACCTTC. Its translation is CASSTAGGNGYTF.